This T cell receptor (beta chain) was observed in a study of T cells after posttransplantation cyclophosphamide. The repertoire was sequenced with immunoSEQ multiplex PCR; TCRdb's copy has only in-frame clones and lacks some. The repertoire consists of approximately 39,000 clones, none detected only once. Trimming cost V 0 bases and J 3 bases, with 10 bases left between them. CDR3 length: 15 amino acids. Germline CDR1 and CDR2: SGHVS and FQNEAQ. The V and J genes are TRBV7-8 and TRBJ2-3; TRBD1 might be the D (5 bases). The TCR comes from a girl aged 5-17 years in good health, CMV-negative, and a related stem cell transplant donor. The source material was PBMCs. The CDR3 is CASSLAGRVTDTQYF. CDR3 bases: TGTGCCAGCAGCTTAGCCGGCAGGGTAACAGATACGCAGTATTTT.